This TCR beta chain was recorded in a study of shared clonotypes between healthy human individuals. Study background: The cohort comprised a couple of women and a few men. Their ages spanned 18 to 49 years.

Several immunoSEQ 96-well plates shared each subset's DNA, each plate a replicate. Sequenced by immunoSEQ multiplex PCR; TCRdb stores in-frame clones only, minus some. The sample contains under 750,000 clones, 55% to 75% of which appear only once. Germline trimming cut 3 bases from V and 5 bases from J; bases unmatched to any gene: 11. The CDR3 covers 16 residues. Germline loops: CDR1 KGHSH, CDR2 LQKENI. This chain connects TRBV18 to TRBJ2-5, with 8 nucleotides matching TRBD2. Sequencing was done on a sample of memory CD4+ T cells sorted from blood. Subset indicated: CD45RA-negative fraction. The clonotype was recovered from a woman aged 25 to 39 in good health. In DNA, the CDR3 is TGTGCCAGCTCACCTCGTGTGGCGGGAGGTCTGGAGACCCAGTACTTC. Its protein product is CASSPRVAGGLETQYF.